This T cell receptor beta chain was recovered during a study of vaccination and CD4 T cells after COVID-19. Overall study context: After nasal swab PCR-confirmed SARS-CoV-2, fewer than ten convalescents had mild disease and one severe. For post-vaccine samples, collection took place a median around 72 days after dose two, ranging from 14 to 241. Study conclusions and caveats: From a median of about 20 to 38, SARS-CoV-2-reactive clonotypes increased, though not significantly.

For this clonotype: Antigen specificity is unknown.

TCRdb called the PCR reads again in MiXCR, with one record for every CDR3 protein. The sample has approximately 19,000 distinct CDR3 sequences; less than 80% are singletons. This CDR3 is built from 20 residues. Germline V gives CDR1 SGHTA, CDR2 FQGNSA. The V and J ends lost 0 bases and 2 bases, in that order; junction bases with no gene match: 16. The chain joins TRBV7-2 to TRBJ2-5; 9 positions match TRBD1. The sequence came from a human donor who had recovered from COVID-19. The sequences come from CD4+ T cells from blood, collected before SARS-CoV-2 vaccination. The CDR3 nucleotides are TGTGCCAGCAGCTTAGCAAGGGGATGGGGGACAGGGTCCAGGCAAGAGACCCAGTACTTC. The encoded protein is CASSLARGWGTGSRQETQYF.